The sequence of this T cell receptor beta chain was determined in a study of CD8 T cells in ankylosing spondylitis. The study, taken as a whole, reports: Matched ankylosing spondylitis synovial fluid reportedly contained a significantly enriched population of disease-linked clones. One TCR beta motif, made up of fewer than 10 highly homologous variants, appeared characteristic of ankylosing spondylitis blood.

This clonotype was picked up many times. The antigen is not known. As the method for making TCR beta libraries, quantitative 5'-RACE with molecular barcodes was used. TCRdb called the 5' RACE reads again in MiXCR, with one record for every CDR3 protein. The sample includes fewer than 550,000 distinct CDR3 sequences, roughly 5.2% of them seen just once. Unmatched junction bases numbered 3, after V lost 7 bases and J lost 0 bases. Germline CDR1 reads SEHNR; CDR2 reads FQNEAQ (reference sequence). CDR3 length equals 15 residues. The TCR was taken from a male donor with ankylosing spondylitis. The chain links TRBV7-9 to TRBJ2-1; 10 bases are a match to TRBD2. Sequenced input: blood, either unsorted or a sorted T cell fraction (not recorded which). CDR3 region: CASTERGGSYNEQFF. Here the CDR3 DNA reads TGTGCCAGCACGGAGCGGGGGGGCTCCTACAATGAGCAGTTCTTC.